This T cell receptor beta chain was recorded in a study of OX40 agonist ivuxolimab in advanced cancers. About the research overall: Patients were infused with ivuxolimab every 2 weeks at 0.01 to 10 mg/kg.

The protocol was immunoSEQ multiplex PCR, while the TCRdb copy is restricted to in-frame clones and leaves out a portion. The sample includes roughly 6,700 clones, approximately 71% of them seen just once. The source is an adult with an advanced solid tumor such as melanoma, head and neck, liver or kidney cancer. The specimen was CD4+ or CD8+ T cells sorted from blood, collected in a trial of the OX40 agonist ivuxolimab.

DNA for the CDR3: TGTGCCTGGAAGGGGATTGGAAACACCATATATTTT. Its translation: CAWKGIGNTIYF. V and J are TRBV30 and TRBJ1-3; weak D call: TRBD1 (5 bases). The CDR3 is 12 residues long. Germline V CDR1 and CDR2: GTSNPN, SVGIG (reference sequence). Trimming took off 4 bases at V and 3 bases at J, with 7 bases between the two ends.